This T cell receptor beta chain was retrieved from a study of tumor and adjacent non-tumor tissue in lung cancer. This CDR3 is built from 14 residues. In germline, CDR1 is SGHAT, CDR2 FQNNGV. In regard to this clonotype: Relative to the germline gene, one junction end is altered; a read error may explain this.

Three rounds of nested PCR, following a modified ARM-PCR protocol, produced the TCRbeta library. TCRdb called the multiplex PCR reads again in MiXCR, with one record for every CDR3 protein. This table has some 100,000 distinct CDR3 sequences, about 60% appearing once. This sample's RNA came from whole unsorted tissue. This non-tumor lung sample came from over 3 cm beyond the tumor edge. Input material: distant non-tumor lung tissue. The chain couples TRBV11-2 to TRBJ1-2; D is ambiguous. The clonotype originates from a man aged 30 to 39 with non-small cell lung cancer. CDR3 DNA sequence: TGTGCCTGCAGCCCCGGGCCGCCTAACTATGACCACACCTTC. This sequence encodes CACSPGPPNYDHTF.